This is a list of T cell receptor beta chains from one sample in a study of T cells in localized non-small cell lung cancer. The assay was immunoSEQ multiplex PCR, and TCRdb's table has in-frame clones only and misses some. The profile covers fewer than 45,000 clones, with about nine tenths appearing a single time and more than 2% taken by the ten largest. Sequenced here: peripheral blood, sampled before any cancer treatment. The origin of the receptors is a female donor aged 60 or older with stage I squamous cell lung carcinoma. Each CDR3 is given with its conserved first and last residue. Fields, in order: D gene, V gene, J gene, clone size, CDR3 protein, CDR3 DNA. A D gene is named only where the DNA matches it firmly. Some rows have no size entry. The others give once, few or many, or a class for an expanded clone.

D: .
V: TRBV19
J: TRBJ2-3
size: .
CDR3: CASSIEGPSSYPRGTDTQYF
DNA: TGTGCCAGTAGTATAGAAGGGCCTTCCTCTTACCCACGCGGCACAGATACGCAGTATTTT

D: .
V: TRBV5-1
J: TRBJ2-7
size: .
CDR3: CASSQDQRSTYEQYF
DNA: TGCGCCAGCAGCCAAGACCAGAGGTCAACCTACGAGCAGTACTTC

D: .
V: TRBV6-1
J: TRBJ1-5
size: .
CDR3: CASSADQVGNQPQHF
DNA: TGTGCCAGCAGTGCCGACCAAGTGGGCAATCAGCCCCAGCATTTT

D: .
V: TRBV18
J: TRBJ1-2
size: .
CDR3: CASSPVQGNYGYTF
DNA: TGTGCCAGCTCCCCCGTCCAGGGTAACTATGGCTACACCTTC

D: .
V: TRBV7-3
J: TRBJ1-1
size: .
CDR3: CASSYTSSGTEAFF
DNA: TGTGCCAGCAGCTACACATCCTCGGGGACTGAAGCTTTCTTT

D: .
V: TRBV30
J: TRBJ1-1
size: .
CDR3: CAWSRTASTEAFF
DNA: TGTGCCTGGAGTCGGACCGCGAGCACTGAAGCTTTCTTT

D: TRBD2
V: TRBV11-1
J: TRBJ2-1
size: .
CDR3: CASSPGDSGRRTVEQFF
DNA: TGTGCCAGCAGCCCCGGGGATAGCGGGAGGAGAACTGTTGAGCAGTTCTTC

D: .
V: TRBV7-2
J: TRBJ2-1
size: .
CDR3: CASSLVSGVGQDNEQFF
DNA: TGTGCCAGCAGCTTAGTAAGTGGGGTCGGCCAAGACAATGAGCAGTTCTTC

D: .
V: TRBV27
J: TRBJ2-6
size: .
CDR3: CACARTAGPGANVLTF
DNA: TGTGCCTGCGCTAGGACGGCGGGCCCTGGGGCCAACGTCCTGACTTTC

D: TRBD1
V: TRBV14
J: TRBJ1-1
size: few
CDR3: CASSPTGAEAFF
DNA: TGTGCCAGCAGCCCCACAGGGGCTGAAGCTTTCTTT

D: TRBD2
V: TRBV19
J: TRBJ2-7
size: .
CDR3: CASSGAGEREQYF
DNA: TGTGCCAGTAGTGGAGCGGGAGAACGGGAGCAGTACTTC

D: TRBD2
V: TRBV9
J: TRBJ2-7
size: .
CDR3: CASSVSAGGGYEQYF
DNA: TGTGCCAGCAGCGTATCGGCAGGCGGGGGATACGAGCAGTACTTC

D: .
V: TRBV6-5
J: TRBJ2-5
size: .
CDR3: CASSYGQGVTQYF
DNA: TGTGCCAGCAGTTACGGGCAGGGTGTGACCCAGTACTTC

D: .
V: TRBV7-3
J: TRBJ2-7
size: .
CDR3: CASSLSHQYEQYF
DNA: TGTGCCAGCAGCTTATCCCACCAGTACGAGCAGTACTTC

D: .
V: TRBV7-3
J: TRBJ2-7
size: once
CDR3: CASSPYPASYEQYF
DNA: TGTGCCAGCAGCCCCTACCCTGCCTCCTACGAGCAGTACTTC

D: TRBD1
V: TRBV23-1
J: TRBJ1-5
size: .
CDR3: CASSDRDRVGQPQHF
DNA: TGCGCCAGCAGCGACCGGGACAGGGTGGGTCAGCCCCAGCATTTT

D: .
V: TRBV20-1
J: TRBJ2-2
size: .
CDR3: CSAGITGELFF
DNA: TGCAGTGCGGGTATTACCGGGGAGCTGTTTTTT

D: .
V: TRBV10-2
J: TRBJ2-3
size: .
CDR3: CASSFGPRITDTQYF
DNA: TGCGCCAGCAGCTTTGGACCCCGTATCACAGATACGCAGTATTTT

D: .
V: TRBV30
J: TRBJ1-5
size: .
CDR3: CAQSRGIQPQHF
DNA: TGTGCCCAAAGCAGGGGAATACAGCCCCAGCATTTT

D: TRBD2
V: TRBV5-1
J: TRBJ2-1
size: .
CDR3: CASSLSGRGSYNEQFF
DNA: TGCGCCAGCAGCTTGAGTGGGAGGGGCTCCTACAATGAGCAGTTCTTC

D: .
V: TRBV6-5
J: TRBJ2-3
size: .
CDR3: CAGPSSTDTQYF
DNA: TGTGCCGGACCGTCTAGCACAGATACGCAGTATTTT

D: TRBD2
V: TRBV30
J: TRBJ2-7
size: .
CDR3: CAWSVRLLTSGSRAYEQYF
DNA: TGTGCCTGGAGTGTACGTCTTCTTACTAGCGGGAGCCGCGCCTACGAGCAGTACTTC

D: .
V: TRBV18
J: TRBJ1-5
size: .
CDR3: CASSPGNQPQHF
DNA: TGTGCCAGCTCCCCGGGGAATCAGCCCCAGCATTTT

D: TRBD2
V: TRBV9
J: TRBJ2-2
size: .
CDR3: CASSASGSWDTGELFF
DNA: TGTGCCAGCAGCGCTAGCGGGAGCTGGGACACCGGGGAGCTGTTTTTT

D: .
V: TRBV29-1
J: TRBJ2-3
size: .
CDR3: CSVGRRLVRDTQYF
DNA: TGCAGCGTTGGGCGTCGACTAGTGAGAGATACGCAGTATTTT

D: .
V: TRBV7-8
J: TRBJ1-3
size: .
CDR3: CASSYAGFASGNTIYF
DNA: TGTGCCAGCAGTTACGCGGGTTTTGCCTCTGGAAACACCATATATTTT

D: TRBD2
V: TRBV5-4
J: TRBJ2-7
size: .
CDR3: CASSLASGRWAYEQYF
DNA: TGTGCCAGCAGCTTGGCTAGCGGGAGATGGGCCTACGAGCAGTACTTC

D: .
V: TRBV11-2
J: TRBJ1-3
size: few
CDR3: CASSLAPGVGGNTIYF
DNA: TGTGCCAGCAGCTTAGCCCCGGGGGTCGGTGGAAACACCATATATTTT

D: TRBD1
V: TRBV27
J: TRBJ2-2
size: .
CDR3: CASRNHRGLPSTGELFF
DNA: TGTGCCAGCAGGAATCACAGGGGGCTTCCAAGCACCGGGGAGCTGTTTTTT

D: .
V: TRBV7-6
J: TRBJ2-2
size: .
CDR3: CASSLGQAGPTGELFF
DNA: TGTGCCAGCAGCTTAGGACAGGCCGGACCTACCGGGGAGCTGTTTTTT

D: .
V: TRBV4-1
J: TRBJ1-4
size: .
CDR3: CASSQDLYGWGAPEKLSF
DNA: TGCGCCAGCAGCCAAGATCTTTATGGATGGGGGGCTCCTGAAAAACTGTCTTTT

D: .
V: TRBV18
J: TRBJ2-6
size: .
CDR3: CASSLRGSSGANVLTF
DNA: TGTGCCAGCTCACTTAGAGGCAGCTCTGGGGCCAACGTCCTGACTTTC

D: TRBD1
V: TRBV4-3
J: TRBJ1-3
size: .
CDR3: CASSQDPTGAGNTIYF
DNA: TGCGCCAGCAGCCAAGACCCGACAGGGGCTGGAAACACCATATATTTT

D: TRBD2
V: TRBV2
J: TRBJ2-1
size: .
CDR3: CASSISGRRVEQFF
DNA: TGTGCCAGCAGTATTAGCGGGAGAAGAGTTGAGCAGTTCTTC

D: .
V: TRBV30
J: TRBJ2-5
size: .
CDR3: CAWSFGPQETQYF
DNA: TGTGCCTGGAGTTTCGGTCCTCAAGAGACCCAGTACTTC

D: TRBD1
V: TRBV6-4
J: TRBJ1-1
size: once
CDR3: CASRIDRGHTEAFF
DNA: TGTGCCAGCAGGATAGACAGGGGACACACTGAAGCTTTCTTT

D: TRBD1
V: TRBV30
J: TRBJ1-2
size: .
CDR3: CACTGGHYGYTF
DNA: TGTGCCTGTACAGGGGGCCACTATGGCTACACCTTC

D: .
V: TRBV18
J: TRBJ2-7
size: few
CDR3: CASSPGPGYEQYF
DNA: TGTGCCAGCTCACCGGGCCCAGGGTACGAGCAGTACTTC

D: .
V: TRBV30
J: TRBJ2-7
size: few
CDR3: CAYSRTDYSYEQYF
DNA: TGTGCCTATTCCAGGACGGATTACTCCTACGAGCAGTACTTC

D: .
V: TRBV30
J: TRBJ2-1
size: .
CDR3: CAWSDGPTRNEQFF
DNA: TGTGCCTGGAGTGACGGGCCAACCCGGAATGAGCAGTTCTTC

D: TRBD1
V: TRBV10-1
J: TRBJ2-6
size: once
CDR3: CASSESLGQGAAGANVLTF
DNA: TGCGCCAGCAGTGAGTCATTAGGACAGGGGGCGGCTGGGGCCAACGTCCTGACTTTC

D: .
V: TRBV25-1
J: TRBJ2-1
size: .
CDR3: CASSGLGSSYNEQFF
DNA: TGTGCCAGCAGTGGTCTTGGTAGCTCCTACAATGAGCAGTTCTTC

D: .
V: TRBV28
J: TRBJ1-1
size: .
CDR3: CASSLWGAGAFF
DNA: TGTGCCAGCAGTTTATGGGGGGCGGGGGCTTTCTTT

D: .
V: TRBV11-2
J: TRBJ2-5
size: .
CDR3: CASSTGTRVRETQYF
DNA: TGTGCCAGCAGTACCGGGACACGGGTGAGGGAGACCCAGTACTTC

D: .
V: TRBV7-2
J: TRBJ1-1
size: once
CDR3: CASSLYRAQTEAFF
DNA: TGTGCCAGCAGCTTATACCGGGCCCAGACTGAAGCTTTCTTT

D: TRBD2
V: TRBV18
J: TRBJ2-5
size: .
CDR3: CASSPGLAGQETQYF
DNA: TGTGCCAGCTCACCGGGACTAGCCGGTCAAGAGACCCAGTACTTC

D: .
V: TRBV5-8
J: TRBJ2-3
size: .
CDR3: CASSQDRTLSSTDTQYF
DNA: TGTGCCAGCAGCCAGGACCGCACCCTCTCTAGCACAGATACGCAGTATTTT

D: TRBD1
V: TRBV18
J: TRBJ1-5
size: .
CDR3: CASSPPGTGVNQPQHF
DNA: TGTGCCAGCTCACCGCCCGGGACAGGGGTCAATCAGCCCCAGCATTTT

D: .
V: TRBV10-1
J: TRBJ1-1
size: .
CDR3: CASSESAGKAFF
DNA: TGCGCCAGCAGTGAGTCGGCCGGGAAAGCTTTCTTT